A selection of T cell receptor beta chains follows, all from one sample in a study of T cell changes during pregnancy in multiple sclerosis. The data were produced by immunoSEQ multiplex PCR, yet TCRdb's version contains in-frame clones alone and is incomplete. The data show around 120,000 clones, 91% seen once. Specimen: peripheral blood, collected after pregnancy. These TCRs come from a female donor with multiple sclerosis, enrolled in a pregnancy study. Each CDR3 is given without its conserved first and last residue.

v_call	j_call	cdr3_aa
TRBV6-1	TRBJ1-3	ASGSAVSGNTIY
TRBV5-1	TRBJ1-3	ASSLDRVGNTIY
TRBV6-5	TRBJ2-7	ASSWGQGLTYEQY
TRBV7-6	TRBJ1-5	ASSLSGSGNQPQH
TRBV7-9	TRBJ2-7	ASSLADISYEQY
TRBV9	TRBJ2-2	ASGTGTVELF
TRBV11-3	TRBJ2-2	ASRLTGAGTGELF
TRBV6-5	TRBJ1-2	ASRRQGGYGYT
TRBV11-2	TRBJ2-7	ASSREMRVYEQY
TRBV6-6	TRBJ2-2	ASSYSISPGELF
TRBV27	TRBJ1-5	ASGDPVGNQPQH
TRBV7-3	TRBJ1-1	ASSLVGNTEAF